These T cell receptor beta chains were read from a single sample in a study of cytomegalovirus exposure and HLA in healthy donors. Sequencing used immunoSEQ multiplex PCR; TCRdb keeps in-frame clones, though not all of them. The profile shows some 190,000 clones, 65% to 85% of them singletons. Sequencing was carried out using PBMCs. These receptors were collected from a man between 18 and 29 years old in good health and CMV-seronegative. Each CDR3 is given with its conserved first and last residue. Each record gives: clone size, V gene, D gene, J gene, CDR3 DNA, CDR3 protein. The D gene is left open where the match is weak. The listing skips clone size in some rows; elsewhere it reads once, few, many or a size class.

>.|TRBV4-3|.|TRBJ2-7
TGCGCCAGCAGCCAAGCACAGGACGCCTACGAGCAGTACTTC
CASSQAQDAYEQYF
>.|TRBV13|.|TRBJ1-6
TGTGCCAGCAGCTTAGCCCCGACAAATTCACCCCTCCACTTT
CASSLAPTNSPLHF
>once|TRBV5-1|.|TRBJ1-1
TGCGCCAGCAGCACTGGCGGAGCGAACGCAGCGACTGAAGCTTTCTTT
CASSTGGANAATEAFF
>.|TRBV7-9|.|TRBJ2-7
TGTGCCAGCAGCTTGAGACGGGAATTGGGCGAGCAGTACTTC
CASSLRRELGEQYF
>few|TRBV2|TRBD1|TRBJ2-3
TGTGCCAGCAGTGAATGGACAGGGGGCCCCACAGATACGCAGTATTTT
CASSEWTGGPTDTQYF
>.|TRBV7-9|TRBD2|TRBJ2-1
TGTGCCAGCAGCTTACCAATAGCGGGGGGGTCGAATGAGCAGTTCTTC
CASSLPIAGGSNEQFF
>.|TRBV30|TRBD2|TRBJ2-6
TGTGCCTGGGGGAGGGTATCTGGGGCCAACGTCCTGACTTTC
CAWGRVSGANVLTF
>.|TRBV4-3|TRBD2|TRBJ2-2
TGCGCCAGCAGCCAAGGACTAGCGGGGACTACCGGGGAGCTGTTTTTT
CASSQGLAGTTGELFF
>few|TRBV7-2|.|TRBJ2-7
TGTGCCAGCAGCTTAGCCGTCAGATCGTACGAGCAGTACTTC
CASSLAVRSYEQYF
>.|TRBV9|TRBD1|TRBJ2-5
TGTGCCAGCAGCGTCGCCACAGGGGAACAAGAGACCCAGTACTTC
CASSVATGEQETQYF
>.|TRBV4-3|.|TRBJ2-7
TGCGCCAGCAGCCAAGATTGGGGGCGCCCCTCCTACGAGCAGTACTTC
CASSQDWGRPSYEQYF
>.|TRBV6-5|.|TRBJ2-6
TGTGCCAGCAGCAACAGGAACTCTGGGGCCAACGTCCTGACTTTC
CASSNRNSGANVLTF
>few|TRBV14|.|TRBJ1-5
TGTGCCAGCAGCCAAGCGAGGGAGCGCAATCAGCCCCAGCATTTT
CASSQARERNQPQHF
>.|TRBV5-6|.|TRBJ2-7
TGTGCCAGCAGCCGTACACAGATGAGTACCTCCTACGAGCAGTACTTC
CASSRTQMSTSYEQYF
>.|TRBV15|TRBD2|TRBJ2-2
TGTGCCACCAGCATTCGACTAGCGGGGTTGAACACCGGGGAGCTGTTTTTT
CATSIRLAGLNTGELFF
>once|TRBV7-9|TRBD1|TRBJ1-2
TGTGCCAGCAGCCTGACAGGGAATGGCTACACCTTC
CASSLTGNGYTF
>.|TRBV2|.|TRBJ1-2
TGTGCCAGCAGTGAATCCGCTAACTATGGCTACACCTTC
CASSESANYGYTF
>.|TRBV19|.|TRBJ2-5
TGTGCCAGTAGTATTCACAGATACAGCATGGAGACCCAGTACTTC
CASSIHRYSMETQYF
>.|TRBV7-9|TRBD1|TRBJ2-7
TGTGCCAGCAGCTTGGGGACAGTCTCCTACGAGCAGTACTTC
CASSLGTVSYEQYF
>.|TRBV4-3|.|TRBJ2-7
TGCGCCAGCAGCCAAGACGGCACAGGTCCCTACGAGCAGTACTTC
CASSQDGTGPYEQYF
>few|TRBV5-1|TRBD2|TRBJ2-7
TGCGCCAGCAGCTTGGGGTGGGCGGGAGACGAGCAGTACTTC
CASSLGWAGDEQYF
>.|TRBV5-6|.|TRBJ2-3
TGTGCCAGCAGCCAACCCCGAAGCGGTACTAGCACAGATACGCAGTATTTT
CASSQPRSGTSTDTQYF
>once|TRBV2|TRBD1|TRBJ1-5
TGTGCCAGCAGAGCTGACAGGGGCGGCAATCAGCCCCAGCATTTT
CASRADRGGNQPQHF
>few|TRBV23-1|.|TRBJ2-7
TGCGCCAGCAGTCGGCAGGGACCTCGGGAGAGAACCTACGAGCAGTACTTC
CASSRQGPRERTYEQYF
>.|TRBV9|TRBD2|TRBJ2-5
TGTGCCAGCAGCCAAAGACTAGCGGGGGAACAAGAGACCCAGTACTTC
CASSQRLAGEQETQYF
>.|TRBV28|TRBD1|TRBJ1-2
TGTGCCAGCACTAGACAGGGCTATGGCTACACCTTC
CASTRQGYGYTF
>few|TRBV7-3|.|TRBJ2-1
TGTGCCAGCAGCCCCGGAACAGAATACAATGAGCAGTTCTTC
CASSPGTEYNEQFF
>.|TRBV5-6|.|TRBJ1-2
TGTGCCAGCAGCTCGGACATCTCCGGCTACACCTTC
CASSSDISGYTF
>.|TRBV28|.|TRBJ1-5
TGTGCCAGCAGGAGACAGGTCTACAATCAGCCCCAGCATTTT
CASRRQVYNQPQHF
>few|TRBV5-1|TRBD1|TRBJ2-1
TGCGCCAGCAGCTTGGGTGGGTGGGACAGTCCCAATGAGCAGTTCTTC
CASSLGGWDSPNEQFF
>.|TRBV4-3|.|TRBJ2-3
TGCGCCAGCAGCCAAGGAGGATTTGGCACAGATACGCAGTATTTT
CASSQGGFGTDTQYF
>.|TRBV7-2|.|TRBJ2-2
TGTGCCAGCAGCTTAAATATCGGGGAGCTGTTTTTT
CASSLNIGELFF
>.|TRBV11-2|TRBD1|TRBJ2-1
TGTGCCAGCAGCTCTAACAGGGGAAGGTTCTACAATGAGCAGTTCTTC
CASSSNRGRFYNEQFF
>.|TRBV7-2|.|TRBJ2-7
TGTGCCAGCAGCTCCTTGGGCCTTTTCTACGAGCAGTACTTC
CASSSLGLFYEQYF
>once|TRBV10-3|TRBD1|TRBJ2-1
TGTGCCATCTCAGAGGGACAGGGGGCCTATGAGCAGTTCTTC
CAISEGQGAYEQFF
>.|TRBV5-1|TRBD1|TRBJ1-5
TGCGCCAGCAGCTTGGTGTCAGGGGGAGATCAGCCCCAGCATTTT
CASSLVSGGDQPQHF
>.|TRBV14|TRBD2|TRBJ2-1
TGTGCCAGCAGCCACTCCGGGACTAGCTTTGAGCAGTTCTTC
CASSHSGTSFEQFF
>.|TRBV11-2|.|TRBJ2-3
TGTGCCAGCAACTTTGGCAGGTTTAACACAGATACGCAGTATTTT
CASNFGRFNTDTQYF
>.|TRBV6-5|.|TRBJ2-1
TGTGCCAGCAGCCTTCGGGGTCTCAGCTACAATGAGCAGTTCTTC
CASSLRGLSYNEQFF
>.|TRBV5-1|.|TRBJ2-3
TGCGCCAGCAGCCCGACAGGAGTAAGCACAGATACGCAGTATTTT
CASSPTGVSTDTQYF